The text below deals with one TCR beta chain. The data originate from a study of blood T cell repertoires in COVID-19. The CDR3 is 15 amino acids. Germline trimming cut 3 bases from V and 1 base from J; bases unmatched to any gene: 5. Germline V gene data show CDR1 as MNHEY and CDR2 as SVGEGT. The assay was immunoSEQ multiplex PCR, and TCRdb's table has in-frame clones only and misses some. The data hold about 350,000 clones, with roughly 87% observed a single time. The source of this sequence is a woman in her 30s who had recovered from COVID-19. Material for sequencing was PBMCs or T cells enriched from blood (not recorded which). This rearrangement joins TRBV6-2 or TRBV6-3 to TRBJ1-2, with 7 bases fitting TRBD1. The chain's CDR3 is CASSYSRDSNYGYTF. In DNA form, the CDR3 reads TGTGCCAGCAGTTATTCCCGGGACAGTAACTATGGCTACACCTTC.